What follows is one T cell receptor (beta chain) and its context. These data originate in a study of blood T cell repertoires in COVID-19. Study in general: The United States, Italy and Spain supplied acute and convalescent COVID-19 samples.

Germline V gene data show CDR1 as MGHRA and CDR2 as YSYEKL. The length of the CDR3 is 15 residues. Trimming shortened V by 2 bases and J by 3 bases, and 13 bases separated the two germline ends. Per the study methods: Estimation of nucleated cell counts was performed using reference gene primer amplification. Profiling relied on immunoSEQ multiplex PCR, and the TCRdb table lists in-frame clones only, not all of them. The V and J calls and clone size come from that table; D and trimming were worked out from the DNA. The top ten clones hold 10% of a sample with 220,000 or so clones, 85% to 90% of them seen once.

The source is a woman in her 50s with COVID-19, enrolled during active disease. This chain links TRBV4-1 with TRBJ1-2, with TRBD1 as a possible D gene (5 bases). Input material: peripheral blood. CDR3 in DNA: TGCGCCAGCAGCCAACGGATGGGAGGGGACTATGGCTACACCTTC. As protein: CASSQRMGGDYGYTF.